The T cell receptor (beta chain) under discussion was sequenced for a study of blood T cell repertoires in COVID-19. The length of the CDR3 is 15 residues. Trimming stripped 1 base from V and 5 bases from J, with 15 bases between. Per germline, CDR1 KGHSH and CDR2 LQKENI. Study processing details: Scientists estimated how many nucleated cells there were by amplifying reference gene primers. Method: immunoSEQ multiplex PCR; TCRdb's copy keeps in-frame clones and lacks some. V and J calls plus clone size are reproduced from that table; the DNA served to infer D and trimming. This table has roughly 98,000 clones, roughly 77% appearing once.

The chain couples TRBV18 to TRBJ2-7; D is perhaps TRBD1 (6 bases). This TCR derives from a human donor in a cohort sampled during active COVID-19. Source material: peripheral blood. In DNA, the CDR3 is TGTGCCAGCTCACCACAGGGGGTAGGTAACCACGAGCAGTACTTC. Amino acid sequence: CASSPQGVGNHEQYF.